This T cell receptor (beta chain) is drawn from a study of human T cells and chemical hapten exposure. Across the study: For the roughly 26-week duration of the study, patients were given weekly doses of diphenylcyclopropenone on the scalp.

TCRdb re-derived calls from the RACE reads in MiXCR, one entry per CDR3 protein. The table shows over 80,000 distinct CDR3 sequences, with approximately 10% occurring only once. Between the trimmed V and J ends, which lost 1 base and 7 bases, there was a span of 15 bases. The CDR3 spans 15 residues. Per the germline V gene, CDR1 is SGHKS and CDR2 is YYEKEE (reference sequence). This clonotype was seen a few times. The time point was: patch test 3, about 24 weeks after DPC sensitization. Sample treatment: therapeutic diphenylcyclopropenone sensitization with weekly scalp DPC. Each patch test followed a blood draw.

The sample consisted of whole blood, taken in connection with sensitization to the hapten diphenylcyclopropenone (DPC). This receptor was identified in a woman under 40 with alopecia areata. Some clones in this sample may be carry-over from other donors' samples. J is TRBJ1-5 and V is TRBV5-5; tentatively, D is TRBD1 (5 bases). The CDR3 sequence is CASSLLGEISQPQHF. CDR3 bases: TGTGCCAGCAGCTTGTTAGGGGAAATATCACAGCCCCAGCATTTT.